The 5 T cell receptor beta chains below were found in one sample sequenced in a study of early T cells in non-severe SARS-CoV-2 infection. TCRdb redid the calling of the 5' RACE reads with MiXCR, one entry per CDR3 protein. Of some 77,000 distinct CDR3 sequences listed, approximately 5% are singletons. The sample consisted of whole blood, taken at baseline. The receptors come from an adult who was a healthcare worker with PCR-confirmed SARS-CoV-2 infection or an uninfected control (not recorded which).

The V call is TRBV27, the J call TRBJ2-7; D unresolved. CDR1 is MNHEY and CDR2 is SMNVEV in the germline V gene (reference sequence). Trimming removed 3 bases at V and 0 bases at J, with 9 bases between. This CDR3 comprises 14 residues. CDR3 amino acids: CASSFGRTSYEQYF. The CDR3 DNA reads as TGTGCCAGCAGTTTCGGACGGACCTCCTACGAGCAGTACTTC.

There are many counts of this clonotype. The chain joins TRBV27 to TRBJ2-3; no clear D. In germline, CDR1 is MNHEY, CDR2 SMNVEV (reference sequence). V lost 2 bases and J 4 bases, leaving 13 bases between the germline ends. There are 15 residues in the CDR3. DNA for the CDR3: TGTGCCAGCAGTTTAAGGGTAAAGCCGTCAGATACGCAGTATTTT. It yields the protein CASSLRVKPSDTQYF.

As DNA, the CDR3 is TGTGCCAGCCCCACGGGGGGGGACTACGAGCAGTACTTC. Translation gives CASPTGGDYEQYF. The rearrangement joins TRBV6-4 to TRBJ2-7, with 8 positions matching TRBD2. CDR1 is MRHNA and CDR2 is SNTAGT in the germline V gene. V was pared by 8 bases and J by 3 bases, with 6 bases of the junction left unmatched. The CDR3 totals 13 residues.

This clonotype was picked up a small number of times. The V and J genes are TRBV7-9 and TRBJ2-7; D call uncertain. Germline loops: CDR1 SEHNR, CDR2 FQNEAQ (reference sequence). CDR3 size: 13 residues. Trimming pared 0 bases from V and 5 bases from J, leaving 8 bases between. The CDR3: CASSLAKAHEQYF. The CDR3 region has the DNA TGTGCCAGCAGCTTAGCGAAAGCCCACGAGCAGTACTTC.

The chain combines TRBV6-5 with TRBJ1-1, with TRBD1 identical over 8 bases. The CDR3 length is 16 residues. V gave up 6 bases and J gave up 2 bases; unmatched junction bases: 11. CDR1 and CDR2 from the germline V gene are MNHEY and SVGAGI. The CDR3 here is CASRNRGMSGNTEAFF. CDR3 nucleotide sequence: TGTGCCAGCAGAAACAGGGGGATGAGTGGAAACACTGAAGCTTTCTTT.